One sample yielded the 8 T cell receptor beta chains listed below, sequenced in a study of human T cells and chemical hapten exposure. Using its own MiXCR run on the RACE reads, TCRdb lists one record per CDR3 protein. The data hold about 350,000 distinct CDR3 sequences, with under 6.5% observed a single time. Time point noted: patch test 2, 6 weeks after DPC sensitization. The treatment: therapeutic diphenylcyclopropenone sensitization with weekly scalp DPC. Material: whole blood, obtained in connection with sensitization to the hapten diphenylcyclopropenone (DPC). These receptors all come from a woman in her late teens or twenties with alopecia areata. Some clones in this sample may be carry-over from other donors' samples.

This chain joins TRBV4-1 and TRBJ1-4; D might be TRBD1 (5 bases). Germline CDR1 MGHRA, CDR2 YSYEKL. The CDR3 length is 17 residues. V gave up 6 bases and J gave up 4 bases, with 21 bases separating them. The chain's CDR3 is CASRTRAGSFGNEKLFF. In DNA form, the CDR3 reads TGCGCCAGCAGGACAAGGGCAGGGAGTTTCGGTAATGAAAAACTGTTTTTT.

This clonotype was counted a few times. The chain couples TRBV4-1 to TRBJ1-5; no reliable D call. With 1 base removed from V and 4 bases from J, the gap between germline ends came to 8 bases. The CDR3 loop spans 14 amino acids. Germline loops: CDR1 MGHRA, CDR2 YSYEKL. CDR3 amino acids: CASSQARLNQPQHF. In DNA form, the CDR3 reads TGCGCCAGCAGCCAAGCCAGGTTGAATCAGCCCCAGCATTTT.

The V gene is TRBV3-1, the J gene TRBJ1-1, with TRBD1 as a possible D gene (5 bases). Germline assignment: CDR1 LGHDT and CDR2 YNNKEL (reference sequence). CDR3 length: 15 amino acids. Trimming removed 0 bases from V and 1 base from J, with 9 bases in between. For the CDR3, the DNA is TGTGCCAGCAGCCAAGACAGGGTCAAGAACACTGAAGCTTTCTTT. Protein product: CASSQDRVKNTEAFF.

This clonotype was counted only a few times. The rearrangement joins TRBV6-5 to TRBJ2-7; D perhaps matches TRBD2 (5 bases). CDR1 and CDR2 (germline): MNHEY, SVGAGI. V was cut by 0 bases and J by 0 bases, with 15 bases left in between. The CDR3 has 17 amino acids. This CDR3 reads CASSYSRATGSSYEQYF. The CDR3 bases are TGTGCCAGCAGTTACTCGAGAGCAACGGGAAGCTCCTACGAGCAGTACTTC.

Points on this clonotype: A much larger clone differs by one base, so this may be a read error. The rearrangement joins TRBV7-2 to TRBJ1-5, with D unclear. Trimming stripped 1 base from V and 8 bases from J, with 9 bases between. The V gene's germline CDR1 is SGHTA and CDR2 FQGNSA. The length of the CDR3 is 13 residues. The CDR3 is CASSLGRAKPQHF. DNA for the CDR3: TGTGCCAGCAGCTTAGGGCGAGCCAAGCCCCAGCATTTT.

This clonotype was detected many times. V and J are TRBV10-3 and TRBJ1-3; the D gene is possibly TRBD1 (6 bases). The CDR3 contains 15 residues. V was clipped by 6 bases and J by 3 bases, with 15 bases between them. Germline CDR1 and CDR2: ENHRY and SYGVKD. The CDR3 is CAISLGPGDGNTIYF. CDR3 nucleotide sequence: TGTGCCATCAGCTTGGGCCCAGGGGATGGAAACACCATATATTTT.

The sample holds many counts of this clonotype. The chain links TRBV12-3 or TRBV12-4 to TRBJ1-1; TRBD1 matches at 9 bases. This CDR3 has 13 residues. The V gene end was trimmed by 6 bases and the J gene end by 3 bases; junction bases not matched to a gene: 2. The CDR3 DNA reads as TGTGCCAGCAGCCGGACAGGGGACACTGAAGCTTTCTTT. Its translation is CASSRTGDTEAFF.

The chain combines TRBV3-1 with TRBJ1-1; 9 bases match TRBD1. CDR3 length equals 17 residues. The V segment lost 4 bases and the J segment 0 bases; nucleotides outside the gene matches: 9. Germline V gene data show CDR1 as LGHDT and CDR2 as YNNKEL (reference sequence). The CDR3 nucleotides are TGTGCCAGCAGCCCAAGGACAGGGGAAATCATGAACACTGAAGCTTTCTTT. Translated: CASSPRTGEIMNTEAFF.